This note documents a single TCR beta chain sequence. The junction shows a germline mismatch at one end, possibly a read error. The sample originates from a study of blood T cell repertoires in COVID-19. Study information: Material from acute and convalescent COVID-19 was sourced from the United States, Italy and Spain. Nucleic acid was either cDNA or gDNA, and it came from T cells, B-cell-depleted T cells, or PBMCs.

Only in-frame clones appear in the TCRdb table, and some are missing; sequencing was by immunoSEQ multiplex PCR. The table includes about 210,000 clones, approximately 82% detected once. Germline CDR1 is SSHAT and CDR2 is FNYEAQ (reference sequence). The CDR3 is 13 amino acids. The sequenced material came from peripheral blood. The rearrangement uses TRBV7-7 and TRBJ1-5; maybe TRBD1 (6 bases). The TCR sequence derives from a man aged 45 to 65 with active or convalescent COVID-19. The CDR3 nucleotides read TGTGCTAGCAGCAGGACAGAGAATCAGCCCCAGCATTTT. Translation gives CASSRTENQPQHF.